This TCR beta chain was identified during a study of CD8 T cells in acute hepatitis C reinfection. Turning to the study itself: CD8+ T cells recognizing the HCV NS3-1073 epitope were profiled acutely and after viral clearance.

Time point meaning: naive CD8 control sorted from an acute-time-point sample. Germline CDR1 MGHDK, CDR2 SYGVNS. Trimming took 8 bases from V and 0 from J, leaving 8 bases between them. The CDR3 covers 12 residues. This clone has only one observation. As yet, its antigen is unknown. Study-level points and caveats: Only TCRbeta was bulk sequenced, so alphabeta pairing of public clonotypes remains unknown. No group differed significantly in the high NS3-1073 repertoire diversity. Exact CDR3 sharing with other epitopes was rare, possibly method-limited.

TCRdb's copy holds only in-frame clones and misses some; the assay was immunoSEQ multiplex PCR. Among tens of thousands of clones listed, roughly 89% were seen once. This clonotype was sampled from a man aged 25 to 45 with chronic hepatitis C. Sequenced material: naive CD8+ T cells from PBMCs. This chain uses TRBV25-1 with TRBJ2-7, with D perhaps TRBD1 (6 bases). CDR3 sequence (DNA): TGTGCCAGCCGGGACATCTCCTACGAGCAGTACTTC. Its translation: CASRDISYEQYF.